Each of the 31 T cell receptor beta chains below was sequenced from the same sample in a study of T cells in Graves' hyperthyroidism and ophthalmopathy. Researchers took RNA transcripts and amplified the TCR beta CDR3 regions from them. HTBI primers were the set used in a first-round RT-PCR of the TCR CDR3. TCRdb independently ran MiXCR on the multiplex PCR reads; one entry per CDR3 protein. The table records fewer than 400,000 distinct CDR3 sequences, 16% of them present only once. Sequenced material: blood. The receptors stem from a man aged 25-45 years with Graves' hyperthyroidism.

This chain connects TRBV7-9 to TRBJ2-7; TRBD1 agrees at 7 bases. Germline loops: CDR1 SEHNR, CDR2 FQNEAQ (reference sequence). This CDR3 contains 16 residues. J lost 4 bases, V lost 5 bases, and 14 bases had no gene match. This CDR3 is CASSPLSPGQKYEQYF. CDR3 nucleotide sequence: TGTGCCAGCAGCCCCCTAAGCCCGGGACAGAAGTACGAGCAGTACTTC. The full variable domain, with the rest looked up from reference TRBV7-9 and TRBJ2-7, is DTGVSQNPRHKITKRGQNVTFRCDPISEHNRLYWYRQTLGQGPEFLTYFQNEAQLEKSRLLSDRFSAERPKGSFSTLEIQRTEQGDSAMYLCASSPLSPGQKYEQYFGPGTRLTVT.

A remark on this clonotype: With a much larger clone just one base away, this may be a read error. The chain employs TRBV11-2 and TRBJ2-2; maybe TRBD2 (6 bases). CDR1 SGHAT and CDR2 FQNNGV come from the germline V gene. This CDR3 contains 13 residues. CDR3 coding DNA: TGTGCCAGCAGCGGGGACTTCACCGGGGAGCGGTTTTTT. This codes for CASSGDFTGERFF.

The V gene is TRBV7-6, the J gene TRBJ2-3; D remains ambiguous. Germline-derived CDR1 and CDR2 are SGHVS and FNYEAQ. This CDR3 has 13 amino acids. Trimming took off 0 bases at V and 5 bases at J, with 6 bases between the two ends. The DNA of the CDR3 is TGTGCCAGCAGCTTAGCTCAATTAGATACGCAGTATTTT. It translates to CASSLAQLDTQYF.

This clonotype was recorded at least ten times. The chain uses TRBV14 and TRBJ2-7; D call uncertain. V lost 4 bases, J lost 6 bases, and 19 bases lay in between. CDR3 length equals 15 residues. The V gene's germline CDR1 is SGHDN and CDR2 FVKESK. CDR3 amino acids: CASSLGFLSHSEQYF. The DNA for the CDR3 is TGTGCCAGCAGCCTTGGATTCTTGTCGCACTCCGAGCAGTACTTC.

In its sample, this clonotype was seen a few times. A much more abundant neighbour one base away suggests this may be a read error. This chain uses TRBV12-3 or TRBV12-4 with TRBJ1-4; D is uncertain. This CDR3 is built from 12 residues. The ends were cut back, 3 bases at V and 7 bases at J, with 6 bases in the middle. The CDR3 DNA is TGTGCCAGCAGTTTTTTGGGTGAAAAACTGTTTTTT. Translated, it gives CASSFLGEKLFF.

This clonotype has ten or more counts. The chain couples TRBV27 to TRBJ2-1, with D possibly matching TRBD1 (5 bases). With 2 bases removed from V and 6 bases from J, the gap between germline ends came to 11 bases. The germline gives CDR1 MNHEY, CDR2 SMNVEV (reference sequence). CDR3 length equals 14 residues. Written as DNA, the CDR3 is TGTGCCAGCAGTTTAGGGGCAGGGCCCAATGAGCAGTTCTTC. It translates to CASSLGAGPNEQFF.

This clonotype has only a few counts. The chain recombines TRBV20-1 with TRBJ2-6; TRBD1 matches 8 bases. Germline CDR1 DFQATT, CDR2 SNEGSKA (reference sequence). V was pared by 3 bases and J by 0 bases, with 13 bases of the junction left unmatched. CDR3 length equals 19 residues. The CDR3 nucleotides read TGCAGTGCTAGGACTCTCGGGACAGGACGCTTCTCTGGGGCCAACGTCCTGACTTTC. It translates to CSARTLGTGRFSGANVLTF.

The table lists this clonotype with many counts. This sequence joins TRBV12-3 or TRBV12-4 and TRBJ1-2, with 12 bases lining up with TRBD1. V trimming: 5 bases; J trimming: 6 bases; junction bases outside the gene matches: 4. The CDR3 loop spans 14 amino acids. The CDR3 region has the DNA TGTGCCAGCAGTACCGGGACAGGGGGCGATGGCTACACCTTC. Its protein is CASSTGTGGDGYTF.

With respect to this clonotype: Germline and junction disagree at one end, which may indicate a read error. The genes are TRBV5-6 and TRBJ2-3, with D uncertain. CDR1 is SGHDT, CDR2 YYEEEE, per germline. The CDR3 extends over 12 amino acids. The CDR3 DNA reads TGCGGATCTAGTTTCGGCACAGATACGCAGTATTTT. Amino acids: CGSSFGTDTQYF.

This clonotype was detected many times. The chain uses TRBV2 and TRBJ2-5, with a weak D call TRBD1 (5 bases). The CDR3 has 15 residues. V was pared by 7 bases and J by 5 bases, with 20 bases between. The germline V gene encodes CDR1 SNHLY and CDR2 FYNNEI. CDR3 residues: CASNTNGRVGETQYF. The CDR3 nucleotides read TGTGCCAGCAACACAAACGGCAGGGTAGGGGAGACCCAGTACTTC.

As concerns this clonotype: With a much larger clone just one base away, this may be a read error. The chain joins TRBV5-1 to TRBJ2-2; D is uncertain. The V end lost 3 bases, the J end lost 2 bases, and 8 bases lay between the germline ends. Germline V gene sequence: CDR1 SGHRS, CDR2 YFSETQ. CDR3 size: 14 residues. CDR3 DNA: TGCGCCAGCAGCTCGGACGGAAACACCGGGGAGCTGTTTTTT. Its protein is CASSSDGNTGELFF.

Many counts were recorded for this clonotype. The J gene is TRBJ2-5, the V gene TRBV11-2; the match to TRBD2 covers 9 bases. V shed 6 bases, J shed 4 bases, and the junction held 9 bases outside the gene matches. Germline V gene lookup returns CDR1 SGHAT and CDR2 FQNNGV. CDR3 size: 15 residues. The CDR3 nucleotides are TGTGCCAGCAGGGCAAATAGCGGGAGTGGAGAGACCCAGTACTTC. This sequence encodes CASRANSGSGETQYF.

This chain connects TRBV12-3 or TRBV12-4 to TRBJ2-1; D perhaps matches TRBD2 (6 bases). The CDR3 has 16 amino acids. V lost 6 bases to trimming and J lost 4 bases, with 19 bases between them. CDR3 region: CASSPLGIAEYNEQFF. Here the CDR3 DNA reads TGTGCCAGCAGCCCCCTTGGGATAGCGGAATACAATGAGCAGTTCTTC.

In this sample, this clonotype turned up a few times. The chain links TRBV6-5 to TRBJ1-2; D ambiguous. Trimming removed 0 bases at V and 8 bases at J, with 10 bases between. This CDR3 is 13 amino acids long. Germline loops: CDR1 MNHEY, CDR2 SVGAGI. The DNA for the CDR3 is TGTGCCAGCAGTTACTCGGAGTTGGGCGGCTACACCTTC. Its translation is CASSYSELGGYTF.

The chain couples TRBV28 to TRBJ1-2, with 9 positions matching TRBD1. The germline V gene has CDR1 MDHEN and CDR2 SYDVKM. The V segment lost 6 bases and the J segment 7 bases; nucleotides outside the gene matches: 6. This CDR3 comprises 13 residues. CDR3: CASRPGTGFGYTF. DNA of the CDR3: TGTGCCAGCAGACCCGGGACAGGGTTTGGCTACACCTTC.

The chain combines TRBV2 with TRBJ2-1, with 7 bases aligning to TRBD2. Unmatched junction bases numbered 13, after V lost 5 bases and J lost 3 bases. Germline CDR1 and CDR2: SNHLY and FYNNEI. This CDR3 is 17 amino acids long. CDR3 sequence: CASSLRPVGGYYNEQFF. In nucleotides, the CDR3 is TGTGCCAGCAGTTTACGCCCGGTGGGAGGGTACTACAATGAGCAGTTCTTC.

Many counts were recorded for this clonotype. The rearrangement links TRBV4-2 to TRBJ2-7; D remains unclear. The ends were cut back, 0 bases at V and 2 bases at J, with 11 bases in the middle. The CDR3 is 15 residues long. CDR1 and CDR2 from the germline V gene are LGHNA and YNFKEQ. Here the CDR3 reads CASSQDYQQTYEQYF. As DNA, the CDR3 is TGTGCCAGCAGCCAAGATTACCAGCAGACCTACGAGCAGTACTTC.

This clonotype was recorded many times. The CDR3 reads CASSSRGAGNVGAYEQYF. The CDR3 DNA is TGCGCCAGCAGCTCTCGCGGGGCTGGTAACGTGGGGGCCTACGAGCAGTACTTC. The chain is built from TRBV5-1 and TRBJ2-7, with TRBD2 as a possible D gene (6 bases). The CDR3 length is 18 residues. Germline loops: CDR1 SGHRS, CDR2 YFSETQ. Deletions cut 3 bases from V and 2 bases from J, with 24 bases between.

V gene TRBV15 combines with J gene TRBJ1-1, with D possibly matching TRBD1 (5 bases). Trimming shortened V by 1 base and J by 5 bases, and 14 bases separated the two germline ends. The CDR3 consists of 15 residues. CDR1 is LNHNV, CDR2 YYDKDF, per germline (reference sequence). CDR3 nucleotides: TGTGCCACCAGCAGAGGTGGGGCAGGCAGAACTGAAGCTTTCTTT. Protein sequence: CATSRGGAGRTEAFF.

Only a few counts were recorded for this clonotype. This chain connects TRBV24-1 to TRBJ1-2; D is unclear. This CDR3 is 17 amino acids long. Germline lookup yields CDR1 KGHDR and CDR2 SFDVKD. V shed 2 bases and J shed 1 base, with 16 bases lying between them. DNA of the CDR3: TGTGCCACCAGTGATTCATCTGACCGAGCGATTAACTATGGCTACACCTTC. This sequence encodes CATSDSSDRAINYGYTF.

This chain connects TRBV10-3 to TRBJ1-6; TRBD1 aligns across 7 bases. Germline CDR1 ENHRY, CDR2 SYGVKD. The CDR3 spans 14 residues. J gave up 7 bases and V 10 bases, and 10 bases lay outside the gene matches. The CDR3: CATKGGDRNSPLHF. CDR3 nucleotides: TGTGCCACCAAAGGGGGGGACAGAAATTCACCCCTCCACTTT.

This clonotype was recorded many times. The V call is TRBV30, the J call TRBJ2-7; 7 bases match TRBD1. Germline loops: CDR1 GTSNPN, CDR2 SVGIG (reference sequence). Trimming cost V 5 bases and J 7 bases; bases outside gene matches: 14. The CDR3 consists of 14 residues. In nucleotides, the CDR3 is TGTGCCTGGGACCGACAGGGCTCTATGTCGGAGCAGTACTTC. Translation gives CAWDRQGSMSEQYF.

This clonotype showed up many times. The rearrangement links TRBV6-4 to TRBJ2-3, with unresolved D. Germline V gene data show CDR1 as MRHNA and CDR2 as SNTAGT. The CDR3 length is 13 residues. The ends were cut back, 0 bases at V and 5 bases at J, with 6 bases in the middle. The CDR3 is CASSDSSRDTQYF. DNA for the CDR3: TGTGCCAGCAGTGACTCGAGCCGAGATACGCAGTATTTT.

This clonotype was seen a few times. The V and J genes are TRBV19 and TRBJ1-1, with D unclear. This CDR3 contains 14 residues. V dropped 5 bases and J dropped 6 bases, with 16 bases sitting between them. Germline V CDR1 and CDR2: LNHDA, SQIVND (reference sequence). CDR3 bases: TGTGCCAGTAGTCCGATCGACCGAAGAGCTGAAGCTTTCTTT. It yields the protein CASSPIDRRAEAFF.

This clonotype has at least ten counts. The rearrangement joins TRBV5-1 to TRBJ2-7; 13 nucleotides agree with TRBD2. Germline V gene data show CDR1 as SGHRS and CDR2 as YFSETQ. J was trimmed by 5 bases and V by 3 bases; bases with no gene match: 5. CDR3 length: 15 amino acids. CDR3 loop: CASSSLAGGPNEQYF. The CDR3 bases are TGCGCCAGCAGCTCACTAGCGGGAGGGCCGAACGAGCAGTACTTC.

The table lists this clonotype with many counts. The chain is built from TRBV28 and TRBJ1-2; the D gene is possibly TRBD1 (5 bases). Germline CDR1 reads MDHEN; CDR2 reads SYDVKM. The CDR3 contains 12 residues. The ends were cut back, 6 bases at V and 6 bases at J, with 11 bases in the middle. The CDR3 spells CASRGQGDGYTF. CDR3 DNA: TGTGCCAGCAGGGGGCAGGGTGATGGCTACACCTTC.

This clonotype was counted ten times or more. This rearrangement joins TRBV2 to TRBJ2-5; D tentatively reads TRBD1 or TRBD2 (5 bases each). The V gene's germline CDR1 is SNHLY and CDR2 FYNNEI. This CDR3 has 15 residues. Trimming shortened V by 3 bases and J by 4 bases, and 15 bases separated the two germline ends. For the CDR3, the DNA is TGTGCCAGCAGTGATCGGGGCGGTGCAATAGAGACCCAGTACTTC. It yields the protein CASSDRGGAIETQYF.

This clonotype was seen only a few times. The V and J genes are TRBV29-1 and TRBJ2-5, with TRBD1 matching over 10 bases. Trimming removed 7 bases from V and 3 bases from J; junction bases left unmatched: 8. The germline gives CDR1 SQVTM, CDR2 ANQGSEA. The CDR3 has 14 amino acids. For the CDR3, the DNA is TGCAGCGCTCGACAGGGGGCAGGTGAAGAGACCCAGTACTTC. Translated, it gives CSARQGAGEETQYF.

There are a few counts of this clonotype. The chain links TRBV3-1 to TRBJ1-1; the D gene is possibly TRBD1 (6 bases). The germline V gene encodes CDR1 LGHDT and CDR2 YNNKEL (reference sequence). V lost 0 bases and J 3 bases, leaving 11 bases between the germline ends. The CDR3 consists of 15 residues. The CDR3 region has the DNA TGTGCCAGCAGCCAAGATAGGGCAGGGGACACTGAAGCTTTCTTT. Translating gives CASSQDRAGDTEAFF.

The rearrangement joins TRBV12-3 or TRBV12-4 to TRBJ2-5; weak D call: TRBD2 (5 bases). The CDR3 loop spans 15 amino acids. The V and J ends lost 3 bases and 2 bases respectively, with 13 bases between them. CDR3 in amino acids: CASSLRDYVQETQYF. The CDR3 DNA sequence: TGTGCCAGCAGTTTGCGTGACTACGTTCAAGAGACCCAGTACTTC.

This clonotype occurred many times. This chain links TRBV3-1 with TRBJ2-2, with D possibly TRBD2 on 5 matching bases. Germline V gene lookup returns CDR1 LGHDT and CDR2 YNNKEL (reference sequence). Trimming removed 0 bases at V and 7 bases at J, with 9 bases between. This CDR3 is built from 14 residues. This CDR3 reads CASSQDRTYGELFF. The CDR3 coding sequence is TGTGCCAGCAGCCAAGATAGGACTTACGGGGAGCTGTTTTTT. Full variable domain (outside the CDR3, taken from reference TRBV3-1 and TRBJ2-2): DTAVSQTPKYLVTQMGNDKSIKCEQNLGHDTMYWYKQDSKKFLKIMFSYNNKELIINETVPNRFSPKSPDKAHLNLHINSLELGDSAVYFCASSQDRTYGELFFGEGSRLTVL.